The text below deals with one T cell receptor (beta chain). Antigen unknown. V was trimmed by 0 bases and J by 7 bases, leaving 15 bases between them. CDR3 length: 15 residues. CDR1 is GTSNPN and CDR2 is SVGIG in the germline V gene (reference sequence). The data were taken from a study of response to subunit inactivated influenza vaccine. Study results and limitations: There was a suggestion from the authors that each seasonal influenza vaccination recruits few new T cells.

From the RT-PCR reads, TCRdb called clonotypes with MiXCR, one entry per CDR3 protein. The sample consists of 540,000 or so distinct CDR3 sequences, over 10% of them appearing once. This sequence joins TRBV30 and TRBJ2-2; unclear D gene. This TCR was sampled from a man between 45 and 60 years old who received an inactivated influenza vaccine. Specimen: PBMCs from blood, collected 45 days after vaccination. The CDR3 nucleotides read TGTGCCTGGAGTGTTCGGGCATGGGCGAGCGGGGAGCTGTTTTTT. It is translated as CAWSVRAWASGELFF. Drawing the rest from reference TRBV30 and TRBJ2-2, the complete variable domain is SQTIHQWPATLVQPVGSPLSLECTVEGTSNPNLYWYRQAAGRGLQLLFYSVGIGQISSEVPQNLSASRPQDRQFILSSKKLLLSDSGFYLCAWSVRAWASGELFFGEGSRLTVL.